This TCR beta chain appears in the sequencing data of a study of identical twins. From the 5' RACE reads, TCRdb called clonotypes with MiXCR, one entry per CDR3 protein. The sample has about 520,000 distinct CDR3 sequences; around 20% are singletons. Notes on this clonotype: Its antigen is not identified.

This CDR3 spans 13 amino acids. V gave up 3 bases and J gave up 6 bases, with 9 bases separating them. Germline V gives CDR1 SEHNR, CDR2 FQNEAQ (reference sequence). Study results and caveats: The more abundant beta clonotypes in cord blood had fewer insertions, and memory repertoires did not show this.

These sequences were also reported in another study, on T cells expressing NK-cell markers. As that study records: The study sequenced eight donors, seven HCMV-seropositive and one seronegative. Researchers report these clonotypes also headed the CD3+CD56-NKG2C+ fraction in four donors.

The TCR originated in a woman younger than 30 in good health. The sequenced material came from CD4+ T cells sorted from blood. The chain has TRBV7-9 and TRBJ2-4; D call uncertain. The CDR3 nucleotides are TGTGCCAGCAGCTTGGGATCTGGAAACATTCAGTACTTC. It codes for CASSLGSGNIQYF.